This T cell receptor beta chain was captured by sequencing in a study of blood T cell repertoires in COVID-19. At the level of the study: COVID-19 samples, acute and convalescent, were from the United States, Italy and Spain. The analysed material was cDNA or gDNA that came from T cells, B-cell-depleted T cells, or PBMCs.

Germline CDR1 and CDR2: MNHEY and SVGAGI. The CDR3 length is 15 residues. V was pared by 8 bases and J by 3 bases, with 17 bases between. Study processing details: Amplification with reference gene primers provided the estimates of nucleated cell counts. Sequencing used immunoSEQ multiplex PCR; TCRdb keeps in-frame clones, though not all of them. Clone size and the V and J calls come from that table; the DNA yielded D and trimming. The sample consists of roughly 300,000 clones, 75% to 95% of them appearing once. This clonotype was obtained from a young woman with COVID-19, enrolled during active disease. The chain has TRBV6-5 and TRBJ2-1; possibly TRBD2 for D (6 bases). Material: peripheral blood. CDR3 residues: CASSAGTRLYNEQFF. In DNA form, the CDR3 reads TGTGCCAGCTCGGCCGGGACTCGCCTCTACAATGAGCAGTTCTTC.